The text below deals with one T cell receptor beta chain. The age range of participants was 18 to 89 years, with residence in some 25 US areas. The sample belongs to a study of blood T cell repertoires in COVID-19. As for the study in general: Researchers got acute and convalescent COVID-19 samples from the United States, Italy and Spain.

The CDR3 loop spans 15 amino acids. Methods used by the authors: Amplification of reference gene primers was used by the study to estimate nucleated cell counts. TCRdb's copy holds only in-frame clones and misses some; the assay was immunoSEQ multiplex PCR. The DNA was the basis for D and trimming; V, J and clone size are from that table. The table lists fewer than 500,000 clones, about 87% of them singletons. This receptor was identified in a man aged 30 to 45 who had recovered from COVID-19. Specimen: PBMCs or T cells enriched from blood (not recorded which). The chain carries TRBV21-1 and TRBJ1-5; the table assigns TRBD1, which was not confirmed against the DNA. TRBV21-1 is assigned pseudogene status. CDR3 in amino acids: CASSIGTLSNQPQHF. In DNA form, the CDR3 reads TGTGCCAGCAGCATCGGGACACTAAGCAATCAGCCCCAGCATTTT.